The clone carrying this TCR beta chain occurred many times. Its antigen is not known. Unique molecular identifiers were built into the TCRbeta library. TCRdb independently ran MiXCR on the PCR reads; one entry per CDR3 protein. The repertoire includes under 400,000 distinct CDR3 sequences, over 20% of them detected once, and over 9.5% sits in the top ten. The data were obtained in a study of T-cell reconstitution after alpha-beta-depleted transplantation in children. The length of the CDR3 is 16 residues. Losses at the gene ends were 3 bases for V and 6 bases for J; bases not matched to a gene: 13. Findings and caveats of the study: T cells produced anew were the main source of T-cell counts and diversity one year after transplant. In some patients, recipient T cells and intrathymic progenitors surviving conditioning explained high day-60 diversity. Two months or so post-transplant, alpha-beta T cells reportedly derived from several hundred expanded graft clones.

Sequenced here: PBMCs, mostly from graft donor cells, sampled 180 days after TCRalphabeta/CD19-depleted stem cell transplant. The rearrangement uses TRBV12-3 or TRBV12-4 and TRBJ2-7, with TRBD2 identical over 8 bases. The TCR was taken from a male patient between 5 and 17 years old who had a stem cell transplant for acute lymphoblastic leukemia, so the T cells may come from the graft donor. CDR3 nucleotides: TGTGCCAGCAGTTTTAGTTGGCGTACGGCGGGAGGCGAGCAGTACTTC. Protein sequence: CASSFSWRTAGGEQYF.